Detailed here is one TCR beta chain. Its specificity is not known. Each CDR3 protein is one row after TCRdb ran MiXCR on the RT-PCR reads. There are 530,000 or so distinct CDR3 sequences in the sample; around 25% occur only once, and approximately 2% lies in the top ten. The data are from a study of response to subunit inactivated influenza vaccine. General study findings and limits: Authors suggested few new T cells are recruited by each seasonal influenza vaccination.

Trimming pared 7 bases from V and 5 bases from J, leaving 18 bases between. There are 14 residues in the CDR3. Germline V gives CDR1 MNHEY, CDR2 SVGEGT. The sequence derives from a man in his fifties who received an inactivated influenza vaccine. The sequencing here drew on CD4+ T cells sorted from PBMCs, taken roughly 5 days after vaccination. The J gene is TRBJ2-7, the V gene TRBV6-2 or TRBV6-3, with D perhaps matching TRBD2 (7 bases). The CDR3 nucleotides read TGTGCCAGCACCCCCGGGGGGCGCATCGACGAGCAGTACTTC. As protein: CASTPGGRIDEQYF.